These 9 T cell receptor beta chains were sequenced from one sample in a study of T cell repertoires in cytomegalovirus infection. TCRdb fed the reads into MiXCR, producing one record per CDR3 protein. This sample has roughly 180,000 distinct CDR3 sequences, with under 30% found just once. The sequencing sample was made of PBMCs. These receptors all stem from a human donor in good health (CMV status not recorded). Some clones in this sample may be carry-over from other donors' samples.

A few counts support this clonotype. The chain combines TRBV12-3 or TRBV12-4 with TRBJ1-6, with TRBD1 matching over 12 bases. The V and J ends lost 2 bases and 10 bases, in that order; junction bases with no gene match: 6. The CDR3 contains 16 residues. This CDR3 is CASSLPGQGARSPLHF. In DNA form, the CDR3 reads TGTGCCAGCAGTTTACCGGGACAGGGGGCTCGGTCACCCCTCCACTTT.

The J gene is TRBJ1-5, the V gene TRBV20-1; 10 positions agree with TRBD1. Germline V CDR1 and CDR2: DFQATT, SNEGSKA (reference sequence). V shed 6 bases and J 2 bases; nucleotides not matched to a gene: 4. The CDR3 has 14 amino acids. This chain's CDR3 is CSARDRGGNQPQHF. CDR3 nucleotides: TGCAGTGCCAGGGACAGGGGAGGCAATCAGCCCCAGCATTTT.

Note on this clonotype: A much larger clone lies a single base off, so this may be a read error. J is TRBJ2-3 and V is TRBV7-6, with 11 bases that match TRBD2. From germline, CDR1 is SGHVS and CDR2 FNYEAQ. The CDR3 sequence is 18 residues long. This CDR3 reads CASSLPRRLAGRGDMQYF. The CDR3 DNA is TGTGCCAGCAGCTTACCCCGCCGACTAGCGGGGAGGGGAGATATGCAGTATTTT.

This clonotype was seen just once. The V gene is TRBV4-2, the J gene TRBJ1-6, with D uncertain. Trimming left V 0 bases short and J 7 bases short, with 10 bases between. This CDR3 is 15 amino acids long. Germline-derived CDR1 and CDR2 are LGHNA and YNFKEQ. The CDR3: CASSQEEGINSPLHF. CDR3 nucleotides: TGTGCCAGCAGCCAAGAGGAAGGGATCAATTCACCCCTCCACTTT.

CDR3 nucleotides: TGTGCCAGTAGTATTCCCGGACAGGGAGGCAACACTGAAGCTTTCTTT. This translates into CASSIPGQGGNTEAFF. The gene calls are TRBV19 and TRBJ1-1; TRBD1 matches 8 bases. Losses at the gene ends were 3 bases for V and 2 bases for J; bases not matched to a gene: 8. Germline loops: CDR1 LNHDA, CDR2 SQIVND (reference sequence). The CDR3 runs to 16 residues.

The chain joins TRBV9 to TRBJ2-6; unclear D gene. Trimming took off 3 bases at V and 0 bases at J, with 7 bases between the two ends. CDR3 length equals 15 residues. Germline CDR1 SGDLS, CDR2 YYNGEE. The CDR3 DNA follows: TGTGCCAGCAGCGCTGAGAGCTCTGGGGCCAACGTCCTGACTTTC. Its protein product is CASSAESSGANVLTF.

This clonotype showed up just once. This chain links TRBV6-5 with TRBJ1-2; D not resolved. V was trimmed by 5 bases and J by 10 bases, leaving 26 bases between them. From germline, CDR1 is MNHEY and CDR2 SVGAGI. This CDR3 has 16 amino acids. The CDR3 nucleotides read TGTGCCAGCAGTCGGGTCGGCTCGGCAGGAGTCCTCCCCTACACCTTC. Translation: CASSRVGSAGVLPYTF.

This rearrangement joins TRBV20-1 to TRBJ1-2; D is uncertain. Trimming removed 6 bases from V and 4 bases from J, with 12 bases in between. Germline V gene sequence: CDR1 DFQATT, CDR2 SNEGSKA (reference sequence). The CDR3 length is 12 residues. Here the CDR3 reads CSAHDGSYGYTF. DNA of the CDR3: TGCAGTGCCCATGATGGCTCCTATGGCTACACCTTC.

The V and J genes are TRBV14 and TRBJ1-2, with 7 nucleotides matching TRBD1. The CDR3 contains 14 residues. From germline, CDR1 is SGHDN and CDR2 FVKESK. V trimming: 4 bases; J trimming: 0 bases; junction bases outside the gene matches: 2. The CDR3 loop reads CASSPTGPNYGYTF. Written as DNA, the CDR3 is TGTGCCAGCAGCCCGACAGGGCCTAACTATGGCTACACCTTC.